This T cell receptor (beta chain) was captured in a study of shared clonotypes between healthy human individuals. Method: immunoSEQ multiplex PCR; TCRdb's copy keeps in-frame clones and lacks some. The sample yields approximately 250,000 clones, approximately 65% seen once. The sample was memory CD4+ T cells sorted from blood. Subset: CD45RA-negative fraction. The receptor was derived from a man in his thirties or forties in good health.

CDR3 sequence reads: CASSLGVAYNEQFF. DNA of the CDR3: TGCGCCAGCAGCTTGGGGGTAGCCTACAATGAGCAGTTCTTC. The chain carries TRBV5-1 and TRBJ2-1; no clear D gene. Trimming shortened V by 0 bases and J by 2 bases, and 6 bases separated the two germline ends. CDR1 and CDR2 from the germline V gene are SGHRS and YFSETQ. This CDR3 region has 14 residues.